The subject of this entry is one TCR beta chain. The antigen remains unidentified. The study's findings and limits: The TCR gene usage of tumor memory CD4+ T cells clustered together with blood and lymph node memory CD4+ cells and with lymph node naive CD4+ cells.

One entry per CDR3 protein results from TCRdb running MiXCR on the 5' RACE reads. The data contain nearly 55,000 distinct CDR3 sequences, almost 25% of them singletons. Germline-derived CDR1 and CDR2 are MNHEY and SVGEGT. This CDR3 has 13 residues. Between the trimmed V and J ends, which lost 5 bases and 4 bases, there was a span of 11 bases. Naive CD4+ cells had CD25+ Tregs removed. The sequence derives from a female donor with breast cancer. The chain links TRBV6-2 or TRBV6-3 to TRBJ2-5, with D perhaps assigned TRBD1 or TRBD2 (5 bases each). The sample taken for sequencing was tumor-infiltrating naive CD4+ T cells sorted from the breast tumor. Subset noted: naive CD4+ T cells, CD4+CD45RA+CD25-. This CDR3 reads CASSGGPRETQYF. The CDR3 DNA sequence: TGTGCCAGCAGTGGGGGACCGAGAGAGACCCAGTACTTC.